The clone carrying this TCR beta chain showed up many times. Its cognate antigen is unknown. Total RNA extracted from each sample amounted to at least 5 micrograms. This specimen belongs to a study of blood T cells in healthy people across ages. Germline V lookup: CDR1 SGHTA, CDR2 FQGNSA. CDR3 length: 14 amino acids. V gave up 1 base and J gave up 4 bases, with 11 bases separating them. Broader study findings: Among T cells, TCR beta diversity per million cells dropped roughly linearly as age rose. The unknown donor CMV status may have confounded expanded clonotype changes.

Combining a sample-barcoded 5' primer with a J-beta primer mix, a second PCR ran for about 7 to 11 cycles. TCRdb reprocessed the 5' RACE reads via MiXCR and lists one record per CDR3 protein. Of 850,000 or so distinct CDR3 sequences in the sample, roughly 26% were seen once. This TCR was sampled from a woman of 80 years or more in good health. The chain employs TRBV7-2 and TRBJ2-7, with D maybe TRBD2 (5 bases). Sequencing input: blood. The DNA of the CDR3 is TGTGCCAGCAGCTTAGTGCGAAGGACTTACGAGCAGTACTTC. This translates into CASSLVRRTYEQYF.